The clone carrying this TCR beta chain was seen many times. The antigen is not known. This specimen belongs to a study of Graves' ophthalmopathy and Graves' hyperthyroidism. Study-level results: From stable hyperthyroidism, ophthalmopathy was separated by a 13-signature model with 85% to 90% sensitivity and 80% to 82% specificity.

Amplification from RNA transcripts yielded the TCR beta CDR3 regions. The library came from an HTBI-primed first-round RT-PCR and a second-round multiplex PCR. TCRdb re-analysed the multiplex PCR reads in MiXCR, keeping a single row per CDR3 protein. The table has approximately 480,000 distinct CDR3 sequences, about an eighth seen once. This CDR3 is 12 amino acids long. The V gene's germline CDR1 is SQVTM and CDR2 ANQGSEA. Between the trimmed V and J ends, which lost 4 bases and 6 bases, there was a span of 13 bases. Exclusion criteria comprised other autoimmune diseases, uncontrolled infections, pregnancy or lactation in patients. PBMCs had their origin in fresh peripheral blood (10 ml).

This receptor was obtained from a woman in her thirties with Graves' ophthalmopathy. The gene calls are TRBV29-1 and TRBJ2-7; D is perhaps TRBD1 (5 bases). What was sequenced was blood. The CDR3 here is CSVVQGTREQYF. The CDR3 coding sequence is TGCAGCGTTGTCCAGGGAACTCGCGAGCAGTACTTC.